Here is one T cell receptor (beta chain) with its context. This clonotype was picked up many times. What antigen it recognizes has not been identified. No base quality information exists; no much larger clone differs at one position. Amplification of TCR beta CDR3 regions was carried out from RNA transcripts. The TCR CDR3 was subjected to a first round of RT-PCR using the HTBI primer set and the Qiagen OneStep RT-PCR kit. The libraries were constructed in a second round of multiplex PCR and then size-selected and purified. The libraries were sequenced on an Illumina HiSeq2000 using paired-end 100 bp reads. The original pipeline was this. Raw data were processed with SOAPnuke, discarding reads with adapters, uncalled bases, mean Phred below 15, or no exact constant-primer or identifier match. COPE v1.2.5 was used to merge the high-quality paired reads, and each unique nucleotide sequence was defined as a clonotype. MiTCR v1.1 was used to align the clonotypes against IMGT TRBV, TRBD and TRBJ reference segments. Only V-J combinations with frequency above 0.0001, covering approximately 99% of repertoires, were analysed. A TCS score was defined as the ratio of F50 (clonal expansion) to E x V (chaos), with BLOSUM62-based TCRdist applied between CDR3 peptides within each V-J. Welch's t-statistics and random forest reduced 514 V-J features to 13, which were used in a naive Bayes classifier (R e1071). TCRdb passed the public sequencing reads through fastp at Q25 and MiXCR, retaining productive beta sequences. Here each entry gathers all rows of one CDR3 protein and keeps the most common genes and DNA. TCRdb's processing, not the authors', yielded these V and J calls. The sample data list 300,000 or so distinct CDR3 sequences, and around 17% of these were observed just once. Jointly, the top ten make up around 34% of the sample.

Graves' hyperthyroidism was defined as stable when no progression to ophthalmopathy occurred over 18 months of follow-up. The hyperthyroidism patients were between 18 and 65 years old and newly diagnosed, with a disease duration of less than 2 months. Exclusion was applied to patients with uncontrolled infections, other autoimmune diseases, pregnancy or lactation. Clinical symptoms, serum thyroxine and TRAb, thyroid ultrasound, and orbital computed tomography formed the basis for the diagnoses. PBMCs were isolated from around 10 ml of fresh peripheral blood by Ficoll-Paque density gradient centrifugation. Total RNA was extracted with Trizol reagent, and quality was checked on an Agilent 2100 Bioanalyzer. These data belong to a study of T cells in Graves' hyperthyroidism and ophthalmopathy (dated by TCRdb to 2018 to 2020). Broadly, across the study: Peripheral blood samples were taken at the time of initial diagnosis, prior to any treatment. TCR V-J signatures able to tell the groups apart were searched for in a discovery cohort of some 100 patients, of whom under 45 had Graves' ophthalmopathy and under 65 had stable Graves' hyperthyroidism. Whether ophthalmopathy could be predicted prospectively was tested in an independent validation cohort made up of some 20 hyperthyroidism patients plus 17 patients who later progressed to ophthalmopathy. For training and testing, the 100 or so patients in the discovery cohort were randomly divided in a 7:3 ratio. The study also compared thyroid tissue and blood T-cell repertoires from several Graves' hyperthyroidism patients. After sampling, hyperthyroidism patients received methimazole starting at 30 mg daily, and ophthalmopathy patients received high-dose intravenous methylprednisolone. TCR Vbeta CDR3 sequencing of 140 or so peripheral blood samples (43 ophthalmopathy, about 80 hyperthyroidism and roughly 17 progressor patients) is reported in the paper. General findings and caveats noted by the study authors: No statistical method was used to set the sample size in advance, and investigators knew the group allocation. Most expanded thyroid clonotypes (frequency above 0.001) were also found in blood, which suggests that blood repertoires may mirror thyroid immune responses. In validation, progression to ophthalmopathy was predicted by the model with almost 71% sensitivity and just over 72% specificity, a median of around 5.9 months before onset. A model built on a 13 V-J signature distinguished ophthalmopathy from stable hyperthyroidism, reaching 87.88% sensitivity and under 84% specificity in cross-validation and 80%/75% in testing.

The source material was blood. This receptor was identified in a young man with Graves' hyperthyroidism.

The CDR3 protein is CASSYGRGFYNEQFF. The DNA reads as follows: TGTGCCAGCAGTTACGGGCGGGGGTTTTACAATGAGCAGTTCTTC. The chain couples TRBV6-2 or TRBV6-3 to TRBJ2-1; 7 central nucleotides agree with TRBD2. In the germline V gene, CDR1 corresponds to MNHEY and CDR2 to SVGEGT. Here V drops 2 bases and J drops 4 bases, and the junction holds 5 bases not matched to any gene. The CDR3 starts with the cysteine, ends with the phenylalanine, and has 15 residues. CDR3 DNA only is kept here, 45 bases in frame from base 1.